This T cell receptor (beta chain) was identified in a study of T cell changes during pregnancy in multiple sclerosis. The table came from immunoSEQ multiplex PCR; TCRdb's copy has only in-frame clones and leaves some out. The sample has 30,000 to 45,000 clones; 85% to 95% are singletons. The material sequenced was PBMCs (not recorded whether the cells were cultured). The clonotype originates from a female donor with multiple sclerosis, enrolled in a pregnancy study.

The CDR3 nucleotides are TGCGCCAGCAGCTTGGGACTAGCGAACACCGGGGAGCTGTTTTTT. Amino acid sequence: CASSLGLANTGELFF. The chain is built from TRBV5-1 and TRBJ2-2; tentatively, D is TRBD2 (6 bases). This CDR3 region has 15 residues. CDR1 SGHRS and CDR2 YFSETQ come from the germline V gene. Trimming stripped 0 bases from V and 0 bases from J, with 6 bases between. The full variable domain, rest sourced from reference TRBV5-1 and TRBJ2-2, is KAGVTQTPRYLIKTRGQQVTLSCSPISGHRSVSWYQQTPGQGLQFLFEYFSETQRNKGNFPGRFSGRQFSNSRSEMNVSTLELGDSALYLCASSLGLANTGELFFGEGSRLTVL.